Below are 5 T cell receptor beta chains sequenced from a single sample in a study of shared clonotypes between healthy human individuals. Sequencing used immunoSEQ multiplex PCR; TCRdb keeps in-frame clones, though not all of them. The sample records under 2,500,000 clones, around 95% being singletons. Sequencing used naive CD4+ T cells sorted from blood. Subset of the sample: CD45RA+ positively selected. The receptors were sampled from a man younger than 35 in good health.

This chain links TRBV7-2 with TRBJ1-2; tentatively, D is TRBD1 (6 bases). CDR1 is SGHTA, CDR2 FQGNSA, per germline. V lost 1 base and J lost 4, with 13 bases in between. The CDR3 is 15 residues long. The CDR3 sequence: CASSLGGQGTYGYTF. For the CDR3, the DNA is TGTGCCAGCAGCTTAGGCGGTCAGGGGACCTATGGCTACACCTTC.

The rearrangement links TRBV7-8 to TRBJ2-7; 9 bases align to TRBD1. There are 14 residues in the CDR3. Germline V CDR1 and CDR2: SGHVS, FQNEAQ. With V trimmed by 5 bases and J by 2 bases, 4 bases remained unmatched. In nucleotides, the CDR3 is TGTGCCAGCAGCGTGGGGACAGGGCCCTACGAGCAGTACTTC. Translated: CASSVGTGPYEQYF. Together with reference TRBV7-8 and TRBJ2-7, the CDR3 gives the full variable domain: GAGVSQSPRYKVAKRGQDVALRCDPISGHVSLFWYQQALGQGPEFLTYFQNEAQLDKSGLPSDRFFAERPEGSVSTLKIQRTQQEDSAVYLCASSVGTGPYEQYFGPGTRLTVT.

The V gene is TRBV29-1, the J gene TRBJ1-1; 9 nucleotides align to TRBD1. Trimming at V came to 7 bases and at J to 3 bases, leaving 3 bases not matched to a gene. The germline gives CDR1 SQVTM, CDR2 ANQGSEA. The CDR3 has 12 amino acids. CDR3 nucleotide sequence: TGCAGCGCCTGGGACAGGGACACTGAAGCTTTCTTT. As protein: CSAWDRDTEAFF.

The chain links TRBV4-1 to TRBJ2-4, with 7 bases lining up with TRBD1. The germline V gene encodes CDR1 MGHRA and CDR2 YSYEKL. The CDR3 covers 14 residues. V dropped 11 bases and J dropped 2; count of bases not matched to a gene: 9. DNA of the CDR3: TGCGCCGGAAAGGGGGCTAGATCCAAAAACATTCAGTACTTC. It is translated as CAGKGARSKNIQYF.

The chain couples TRBV6-1 to TRBJ1-1; D not resolved. CDR3 size: 13 residues. The germline V gene encodes CDR1 MNHNS and CDR2 SASEGT. V lost 1 base and J lost 5, with 8 bases in between. CDR3 residues: CASSEDWVTEAFF. The CDR3 region has the DNA TGTGCCAGCAGTGAAGATTGGGTTACTGAAGCTTTCTTT.